This is a list of T cell receptor beta chains from one sample in a study of blood T cell repertoires in COVID-19. The assay was immunoSEQ multiplex PCR, and TCRdb's table has in-frame clones only and misses some. The data hold just under 85,000 clones, with 83% observed a single time. The sequenced material came from peripheral blood. The receptors were gathered from a woman of 80 years or more with acute or convalescent COVID-19. CDR3s include the opening cysteine and the closing phenylalanine or tryptophan. A D gene is named only where the DNA matches it firmly. Not all rows give a size; the values are once, few, many and, for expanded clones, a class.

clone_size	d_call	j_call	v_call	cdr3_nt	cdr3_aa
few	.	TRBJ1-2	TRBV21-1	TGTGCCAGCAGCAAAGGCGAATTGGGCAGGGGGGGCTACACCTTC	CASSKGELGRGGYTF
once	.	TRBJ2-1	TRBV7-2	TGTGCCAGCAGCTTCCGTACAGGGGGGGACAATGAGCAGTTCTTC	CASSFRTGGDNEQFF
.	TRBD1	TRBJ2-5	TRBV24-1	TGTGCCACCAGTGATGTGCAGGGGGAACAAGAGACCCAGTACTTC	CATSDVQGEQETQYF
.	TRBD1	TRBJ2-5	TRBV18	TGTGCCAGCTCACCAAGAACAGGGGGCGAGGGGGAAGAGACCCAGTACTTC	CASSPRTGGEGEETQYF
.	TRBD2	TRBJ2-5	TRBV29-1	TGCAGCGTCGGAAAAGGGACTAGCGGGAGGAAAGAGACCCAGTACTTC	CSVGKGTSGRKETQYF
.	TRBD2	TRBJ2-7	TRBV5-4	TGTGCCAGCAGCCCTCTGGGACTAGCGGGAGTAAGTGAGCAGTACTTC	CASSPLGLAGVSEQYF
.	TRBD1	TRBJ1-4	TRBV4-2	TGTGCCAGCAGCCAACAGGGGGCTAATGAAAAACTGTTTTTT	CASSQQGANEKLFF
.	.	TRBJ1-4	TRBV9	TGTGCCAGCAGCGTAGCTTCGGGGGTCTATAATGAAAAACTGTTTTTT	CASSVASGVYNEKLFF
.	TRBD1	TRBJ2-5	TRBV5-1	TGCGCCAGCAGCCCACGGGACAGCAAAGAGACCCAGTACTTC	CASSPRDSKETQYF
.	TRBD1	TRBJ2-7	TRBV6-5	TGTGCCAGCAGTTACTCGACAGGGGGGTACGAGCAGTACTTC	CASSYSTGGYEQYF
.	.	TRBJ2-1	TRBV27	TGTGCCAGCCTCCCCAATTGGCCCCACAATGAGCAGTTCTTC	CASLPNWPHNEQFF
.	TRBD1	TRBJ1-5	TRBV30	TGTGCCTGGAGCTTGGGGACAGATCAGCCCCAGCATTTT	CAWSLGTDQPQHF
many	.	TRBJ2-2	TRBV5-4	TGTGCCAGCAGCTTGGTCTCGGGCGGGGAGCTGTTTTTT	CASSLVSGGELFF
.	TRBD1	TRBJ2-6	TRBV27	TGTGCCAGCAGGCTACAGGGGGCTGGGGCCAACGTCCTGACTTTC	CASRLQGAGANVLTF
.	.	TRBJ2-3	TRBV6-5	TGTGCCGGAGGGGGGGCGAGCACAGATACGCAGTATTTT	CAGGGASTDTQYF
.	TRBD2	TRBJ2-2	TRBV9	TGTGCCAGCAGCCCCCACCAAGGAGCGGGGGATAACACCGGGGAGCTGTTTTTT	CASSPHQGAGDNTGELFF
.	TRBD1	TRBJ1-5	TRBV12-5	TGTGCTAGTGGTTTGGCCCTGACAGGGGATAGCAATCAGCCCCAGCATTTT	CASGLALTGDSNQPQHF
.	TRBD1	TRBJ1-4	TRBV5-1	TGCGCCAGCAGCGCAGGGACAGGGGATGAAAAACTGTTTTTT	CASSAGTGDEKLFF
.	.	TRBJ2-7	TRBV7-9	TGTGCCAGCAGCTTATGGTCTACGAGAGAGCAGTACTTC	CASSLWSTREQYF
.	.	TRBJ2-7	TRBV5-1	TGCGCCAGCAGCCTTCAAACCGGGACAAATTACGAGCAGTACTTC	CASSLQTGTNYEQYF
.	.	TRBJ2-6	TRBV6-1	TGTGCCAGCAGTGAACAGGGGCCGTACTCTGGGGCCAACGTCCTGACTTTC	CASSEQGPYSGANVLTF
once	.	TRBJ2-5	TRBV7-8	TGTGCCAGCAGCTTTAGGACAGGACGGGCGGGGGAGACCCAGTACTTC	CASSFRTGRAGETQYF
.	TRBD2	TRBJ2-1	TRBV11-2	TGTGCCAGCAGCCCCGGACTAGCCCTGTACAATGAGCAGTTCTTC	CASSPGLALYNEQFF
.	TRBD1	TRBJ2-1	TRBV19	TGTGCCAGTAGCCGGGACAGGGCCTATGAGCAGTTCTTC	CASSRDRAYEQFF
.	TRBD1	TRBJ2-7	TRBV28	TGTGCCAGCAGCCGGACAGGAGACTACGAGCAGTACTTC	CASSRTGDYEQYF
once	TRBD2	TRBJ2-3	TRBV7-9	TGTGCCAGCAGCTTAGGCCTAGCGGCAGATACGCAGTATTTT	CASSLGLAADTQYF
.	TRBD1	TRBJ2-1	TRBV11-3	TGTGCCAGCAGCTCCGGGACAGGGTTCGATGAGCAGTTCTTC	CASSSGTGFDEQFF
.	TRBD2	TRBJ2-1	TRBV5-1	TGCGCCAGCAGCGTGACTAGCGGGAGCCCTTACAATGAGCAGTTCTTC	CASSVTSGSPYNEQFF
.	TRBD1	TRBJ1-1	TRBV9	TGTGCCAGCAGCCCGCGACAGGGTTCCCATGAAGCTTTCTTT	CASSPRQGSHEAFF
.	.	TRBJ2-2	TRBV24-1	TGTGCCACCAGTGATCGGACAGAGACCACCGGGGAGCTGTTTTTT	CATSDRTETTGELFF
.	.	TRBJ2-7	TRBV7-2	TGTGCCAGCAGACAACAGCTCCTCTCCTACGAGCAGTACTTC	CASRQQLLSYEQYF
.	TRBD1	TRBJ2-2	TRBV19	TGTGCCAGCCTCCCAAGTACCGGGACAGTGAACACCGGGGAGCTGTTTTTT	CASLPSTGTVNTGELFF
.	TRBD2	TRBJ2-5	TRBV10-1	TGCGCCAGCAGTGAGTCCGGGGAGGGTGGACAAGAGACCCAGTACTTC	CASSESGEGGQETQYF
few	.	TRBJ1-6	TRBV6-2/TRBV6-3	TGTGCCAGCAGTTCCCGGGAAGCCTATAATTCACCCCTCCACTTT	CASSSREAYNSPLHF
.	.	TRBJ2-1	TRBV7-3	TGTGCCAGCAGCCCCGGATCCGCGGATGAGCAGTTCTTC	CASSPGSADEQFF
.	.	TRBJ2-5	TRBV6-5	TGTGCCAGCTGTCTGTCCGGGAGTAACCAAGAGACCCAGTACTTC	CASCLSGSNQETQYF
.	TRBD1	TRBJ1-1	TRBV30	TGTGCCTGGAGGAACGGACAGGCGGACACTGAAGCTTTCTTT	CAWRNGQADTEAFF
.	.	TRBJ2-2	TRBV7-2	TGTGCCAGCAGCTTAGGACAGCCGAACACCGGGGAGCTGTTTTTT	CASSLGQPNTGELFF
.	TRBD1	TRBJ2-1	TRBV6-5	TGTGCCAGCAGTTACAGACAGGGGATCGAGCAGTTCTTC	CASSYRQGIEQFF
.	TRBD2	TRBJ2-7	TRBV7-8	TGTGCCAGCAGCTTCGAGAGCGGGAGGGCCTACTTC	CASSFESGRAYF
once	TRBD1	TRBJ1-2	TRBV5-5	TGTGCCAGCAGCTTGATACCAGGGGGGAACTATGGCTACACCTTC	CASSLIPGGNYGYTF
.	TRBD1	TRBJ1-1	TRBV3-1/TRBV3-2	TGTGCCAGCAGCCAACAGGGGGCGGGTAGAGAAGCTTTCTTT	CASSQQGAGREAFF
.	TRBD2	TRBJ2-5	TRBV7-2	TGTGCCAGCAGCTTGCGACTAGCGGGAGGAGAGACCCAGTACTTC	CASSLRLAGGETQYF
.	.	TRBJ1-5	TRBV6-2/TRBV6-3	TGTGCCAGCAGCCGCGGGGGGCAGCCCCAGCATTTT	CASSRGGQPQHF
few	.	TRBJ2-1	TRBV25-1	TGTGCCAGCTGGAGTAGTGGCGGAGAGCAGTTCTTC	CASWSSGGEQFF
.	.	TRBJ1-5	TRBV11-3	TGTGCCAGCAGCTTCAAGGGGGAATCGAAGCCCCAGCATTTT	CASSFKGESKPQHF
.	.	TRBJ2-1	TRBV28	TGTGCCAGCAGTCCCCCTGGGGCCCTCTCCTACAATGAGCAGTTCTTC	CASSPPGALSYNEQFF
once	.	TRBJ1-1	TRBV7-3	TGTGCCAGCAGCTTAATGGCAAGCGGGAACACTGAAGCTTTCTTT	CASSLMASGNTEAFF
.	TRBD2	TRBJ2-2	TRBV9	TGTGCCAGCAGCGTATCTAGCGGGACCGGGGAGCTGTTTTTT	CASSVSSGTGELFF
.	.	TRBJ1-2	TRBV19	TGTGCCAGTAGTCCCGGTCCTGAATACTATGGCTACACCTTC	CASSPGPEYYGYTF
.	TRBD2	TRBJ2-4	TRBV15	TGTGCCACCGCTGGGGGGGGAGGCAACATTCAGTACTTC	CATAGGGGNIQYF
.	.	TRBJ1-2	TRBV27	TGTGCCAGCGGACAGAGTGGTAGGGGCTACACCTTC	CASGQSGRGYTF
.	.	TRBJ2-1	TRBV19	TGTGCCAGTAGCACGACAGAAGCTGCCTACAATGAGCAGTTCTTC	CASSTTEAAYNEQFF
.	TRBD1	TRBJ2-3	TRBV11-3	TGTGCCAGCAGTATGAGGACAGGGGGCACAGATACGCAGTATTTT	CASSMRTGGTDTQYF
.	TRBD1	TRBJ1-1	TRBV5-1	TGCGCCAGCAGCGCACAGGGGGGAACTGAAGCTTTCTTT	CASSAQGGTEAFF
.	TRBD1	TRBJ2-3	TRBV6-5	TGTGCCAGCAAGCCGACAGGGGGCGTCGATACGCAGTATTTT	CASKPTGGVDTQYF
.	.	TRBJ1-1	TRBV7-2	TGTGCCAGCACCACAACCACTGAAGCTTTCTTT	CASTTTTEAFF
many	.	TRBJ1-2	TRBV7-2	TGTGCCAGCAGCCTTACCCCACCTGGGCCCCAAGATGGCTACACCTTC	CASSLTPPGPQDGYTF
once	TRBD2	TRBJ2-3	TRBV6-5	TGTGCCAGCAGTTACTCGGGGGGGACAGATACGCAGTATTTT	CASSYSGGTDTQYF